Each of the 20 T cell receptor beta chains below was sequenced from the same sample in a study of regulatory T cells in long-lasting Graves disease (dated by TCRdb to the early 2020s). The receptor library was made with multiplex PCR. Sequenced on an Illumina HiSeq 4000. CDR3 regions were amplified by Arm-PCR with iRepertoire HTBI primers to construct TCR beta libraries. TCRdb passed the public sequencing reads through fastp at Q25 and MiXCR, retaining productive beta sequences. For every CDR3 protein sequence, its rows merge into one entry that carries the most common genes and DNA. The sample profile shows about 460,000 distinct CDR3 sequences; 22% of them were found once. The top ten constitute under 15% of the sample. Taken with the paper, the label for time point translates to: persistent/refractory GD, antithyroid drugs over 5 years with positive TRAb. For both TCR sequencing and RNA sequencing, RNA was extracted from PBMCs using TRIzol.

The sample consisted of peripheral blood mononuclear cells (PBMCs), taken when the disease was refractory, from a patient treated with antithyroid drugs. The receptors stem from a female donor with Graves disease.

The chain recombines TRBV30 with TRBJ2-2; no clear D. The CDR3 has 15 residues. V dropped 1 base and J dropped 1 base, with 10 bases sitting between them. Germline V gene data show CDR1 as GTSNPN and CDR2 as SVGIG (reference sequence). The CDR3 loop is CAWSELRLNTGELFF. CDR3 sequence (DNA): TGTGCCTGGAGTGAGTTAAGATTGAACACCGGGGAGCTGTTTTTT.

J is TRBJ2-2 and V is TRBV3-1; possible D gene TRBD1, 5 bases. The CDR3 is 15 amino acids. Trimming pared 1 base from V and 5 bases from J, leaving 11 bases between. Germline V gives CDR1 LGHDT, CDR2 YNNKEL (reference sequence). DNA for the CDR3: TGTGCCAGCAGCCAAGTCCAGGGTGGAACCGGGGAGCTGTTTTTT. This codes for CASSQVQGGTGELFF.

In its sample, this clonotype was seen many times. The rearrangement links TRBV20-1 to TRBJ1-2; D unresolved. V was trimmed by 5 bases and J by 3 bases, leaving 4 bases between them. This CDR3 region has 10 residues. Germline values: CDR1 DFQATT, CDR2 SNEGSKA (reference sequence). The CDR3 DNA sequence: TGCAGTGCTCAGGACTATGGCTACACCTTC. This codes for CSAQDYGYTF.

This clonotype was counted many times. V is TRBV7-2 and J is TRBJ1-1, with no clear D. Trimming removed 1 base from V and 2 bases from J, with 8 bases in between. This CDR3 is 14 amino acids long. The germline V gene has CDR1 SGHTA and CDR2 FQGNSA. The CDR3 protein is CASSLVYRNTEAFF. The CDR3 DNA sequence: TGTGCCAGCAGCTTAGTTTACAGAAACACTGAAGCTTTCTTT.

Only a few counts were recorded for this clonotype. The chain recombines TRBV28 with TRBJ2-2; D not resolved. This CDR3 spans 12 amino acids. Per germline, CDR1 MDHEN and CDR2 SYDVKM. V lost 5 bases and J 8 bases, leaving 9 bases between the germline ends. The CDR3 spells CASSATVGELFF. The CDR3 DNA reads as TGTGCCAGCAGTGCTACAGTGGGGGAGCTGTTTTTT.

The V call is TRBV30, the J call TRBJ2-7, with D tentatively TRBD1 (7 bases). CDR3 length: 14 amino acids. CDR1 and CDR2 (germline): GTSNPN, SVGIG (reference sequence). Trimming stripped 0 bases from V and 6 bases from J, with 15 bases between. The CDR3 reads CAWSVGGGTAEQYF. The CDR3 DNA is TGTGCCTGGAGTGTAGGAGGGGGCACCGCCGAGCAGTACTTC.

This chain uses TRBV7-2 with TRBJ2-7; D gene ambiguous. The CDR3 is 14 residues long. From germline, CDR1 is SGHTA and CDR2 FQGNSA. V was pared by 2 bases and J by 1 base, with 9 bases between. CDR3 DNA sequence: TGTGCCAGCAGCTTAAGACGGAGATCCTACGAGCAGTACTTC. It is translated as CASSLRRRSYEQYF.

This clonotype was counted many times. This rearrangement joins TRBV2 to TRBJ1-1; maybe TRBD1 (6 bases). The CDR3 extends over 12 amino acids. Germline V lookup: CDR1 SNHLY, CDR2 FYNNEI. CDR3 in amino acids: CARRGGYTEAFF. DNA of the CDR3: TGTGCAAGGAGGGGGGGCTACACTGAAGCTTTCTTT.

The chain has TRBV5-1 and TRBJ2-1; no definite D call. Germline V gene lookup returns CDR1 SGHRS and CDR2 YFSETQ. This CDR3 spans 15 amino acids. The V gene lost 1 base and the J gene lost 6 bases, with 14 bases spanning the gap. CDR3 DNA sequence: TGCGCCAGCAGCTTGCCTCAAAGTACTTTCAATGAGCAGTTCTTC. It codes for CASSLPQSTFNEQFF.

The chain joins TRBV19 to TRBJ2-3, with 7 positions matching TRBD2. CDR3 length: 14 amino acids. The trim removed 8 bases at V and 2 bases at J, leaving 7 bases unmatched. CDR1 is LNHDA, CDR2 SQIVND, per germline (reference sequence). CDR3 sequence: CASVGLADTDTQYF. The DNA for the CDR3 is TGTGCCAGTGTGGGGCTAGCGGACACAGATACGCAGTATTTT.

This chain joins TRBV19 and TRBJ1-5; D is uncertain. Trimming cost V 4 bases and J 0 bases, with 10 bases left between them. The CDR3 contains 15 residues. Germline-derived CDR1 and CDR2 are LNHDA and SQIVND (reference sequence). In DNA, the CDR3 is TGTGCCAGTAGTAATCCGGTCTATAGCAATCAGCCCCAGCATTTT. As protein: CASSNPVYSNQPQHF.

Comments on this clonotype: A much larger clone sits a single nucleotide away, making a read error possible. The genes are TRBV6-5 and TRBJ1-1; D call uncertain. This CDR3 has 15 residues. Germline CDR1 reads MNHEY; CDR2 reads SVGAGI. The CDR3 bases are TGTGCCAGCAGTTACTCCGGTTCCCCGAACACTAAAGCTTTCTTT. Its protein is CASSYSGSPNTKAFF.

The chain uses TRBV5-1 and TRBJ2-3, with a possible D match to TRBD2 (5 bases). The V and J ends lost 4 bases and 0 bases respectively, with 15 bases between them. Germline V gives CDR1 SGHRS, CDR2 YFSETQ. CDR3 size: 16 residues. DNA for the CDR3: TGCGCCAGCAGCACCCGACTATCCACTAGCACAGATACGCAGTATTTT. Translated, it gives CASSTRLSTSTDTQYF. Supplemented by reference TRBV5-1 and TRBJ2-3, the full variable domain reads KAGVTQTPRYLIKTRGQQVTLSCSPISGHRSVSWYQQTPGQGLQFLFEYFSETQRNKGNFPGRFSGRQFSNSRSEMNVSTLELGDSALYLCASSTRLSTSTDTQYFGPGTRLTVL.

This clonotype was seen at least ten times. The chain has TRBV30 and TRBJ1-1, with D unresolved. This CDR3 is 11 amino acids long. CDR1 and CDR2 (germline): GTSNPN, SVGIG (reference sequence). Trimming left V 0 bases short and J 7 bases short, with 6 bases between. The CDR3 DNA is TGTGCCTGGAGTGTATCAGTTGAAGCTTTCTTT. Amino acids: CAWSVSVEAFF. The full variable domain, its missing parts supplied by reference TRBV30 and TRBJ1-1, is SQTIHQWPATLVQPVGSPLSLECTVEGTSNPNLYWYRQAAGRGLQLLFYSVGIGQISSEVPQNLSASRPQDRQFILSSKKLLLSDSGFYLCAWSVSVEAFFGQGTRLTVV.

At least ten counts were recorded for this clonotype. The chain has TRBV28 and TRBJ2-7; the D gene is possibly TRBD1 (6 bases). Germline V gene sequence: CDR1 MDHEN, CDR2 SYDVKM. The CDR3 extends over 14 amino acids. V lost 7 bases and J 3 bases, leaving 16 bases between the germline ends. DNA for the CDR3: TGTGCCAGCACCTCACCCCGGACAGTCTACGAGCAGTACTTC. Protein sequence: CASTSPRTVYEQYF.

There are many counts of this clonotype. The chain carries TRBV3-1 and TRBJ2-5, with D tentatively TRBD2 (5 bases). The germline V gene has CDR1 LGHDT and CDR2 YNNKEL (reference sequence). The length of the CDR3 is 14 residues. With 1 base removed from V and 5 bases from J, the gap between germline ends came to 11 bases. CDR3 protein: CASSQGGMGETQYF. The CDR3, as DNA: TGTGCCAGCAGCCAAGGAGGGATGGGGGAGACCCAGTACTTC.

This clonotype was found many times. The chain links TRBV20-1 to TRBJ2-7; D is perhaps TRBD1 (5 bases). Germline-derived CDR1 and CDR2 are DFQATT and SNEGSKA (reference sequence). V gave up 7 bases and J gave up 3 bases, with 19 bases separating them. The CDR3 length is 14 residues. The CDR3 spells CSVSWLGRDYEQYF. The CDR3 region has the DNA TGCAGTGTGTCCTGGCTTGGCAGGGACTACGAGCAGTACTTC.

The chain uses TRBV12-3 or TRBV12-4 and TRBJ1-1; D is unclear. The CDR3 runs to 13 residues. The V end was cut by 6 bases, the J end by 5 bases, with 13 bases between. The CDR3 nucleotides are TGTGCCAGCAGCACAGCCCAAATAACTGAAGCTTTCTTT. It is translated as CASSTAQITEAFF.

This clonotype was recorded at least ten times. The V and J genes are TRBV2 and TRBJ2-7; a weak D match, TRBD1 (5 bases). This CDR3 region has 12 residues. Per the germline V gene, CDR1 is SNHLY and CDR2 is FYNNEI. V was pared by 5 bases and J by 6 bases, with 11 bases between. CDR3 protein: CASSLTVAEQYF. The CDR3 region has the DNA TGTGCCAGCAGTTTGACAGTAGCCGAGCAGTACTTC.

The rearrangement joins TRBV12-3 or TRBV12-4 to TRBJ1-5; 8 bases line up with TRBD1. The CDR3 totals 12 residues. Losses at the gene ends were 7 bases for V and 6 bases for J; bases not matched to a gene: 2. For the CDR3, the DNA is TGTGCCAGCAAAACAGGGGGTCAGCCCCAGCATTTT. This gives the protein CASKTGGQPQHF.